These T cell receptor beta chains were read from a single sample in a study of memory CD4+ T cells and cytomegalovirus serostatus. TCRdb keeps only in-frame clones here, not all; method: immunoSEQ multiplex PCR. The table has roughly 48,000 clones, around four fifths seen once. The sample taken for sequencing was memory CD4+ T cells from blood. These receptors came from an adult in good health and CMV-seropositive. CDR3s include the opening cysteine and the closing phenylalanine or tryptophan. Fields, in order: V gene, clone size, D gene, J gene, CDR3 protein, CDR3 DNA. A D gene is named only where the DNA matches it firmly. Not all rows give a size; the values are once, few, many and, for expanded clones, a class.

>TRBV5-1|.|.|TRBJ1-5
CASSLAEGQPQHF
TGCGCCAGCAGCTTGGCCGAAGGTCAGCCCCAGCATTTT
>TRBV7-2|few|TRBD1|TRBJ1-1
CASTATGGNTEAFF
TGTGCCAGCACCGCAACAGGGGGGAACACTGAAGCTTTCTTT
>TRBV11-3|.|TRBD2|TRBJ2-1
CASSSQSGGLYNEQFF
TGTGCCAGCAGCTCGCAGTCGGGGGGACTCTACAATGAGCAGTTCTTC
>TRBV5-6|.|.|TRBJ1-1
CASSSTRAAMRAFF
TGTGCCAGCAGCTCTACCCGGGCGGCCATGCGAGCTTTCTTT
>TRBV10-2|.|TRBD2|TRBJ2-7
CASRDTRTSVKRYF
TGCGCCAGCAGGGATACCCGGACTAGTGTGAAACGGTACTTC
>TRBV6-5|.|TRBD1|TRBJ1-3
CASNAEGAGGNTIYF
TGTGCCAGCAACGCAGAGGGGGCCGGTGGAAACACCATATATTTT
>TRBV11-2|once|TRBD2|TRBJ2-1
CASSSGGLEAPNEQFF
TGTGCCAGCAGCTCGGGGGGATTAGAGGCTCCCAATGAGCAGTTCTTC
>TRBV14|.|TRBD2|TRBJ2-3
CASSQLSGRAGTQYF
TGTGCCAGCAGCCAACTCAGCGGGAGGGCTGGTACGCAGTATTTT
>TRBV27|.|.|TRBJ2-1
CASSYSGGEQFF
TGTGCCAGCAGCTATAGTGGGGGTGAGCAGTTCTTC
>TRBV4-3|.|.|TRBJ2-6
CASSQDPYISGANVLTF
TGCGCCAGCAGCCAAGATCCGTACATCTCTGGGGCCAACGTCCTGACTTTC
>TRBV7-9|once|TRBD1|TRBJ1-2
CASSIRQGVSHTF
TGTGCCAGCAGCATTCGACAGGGAGTTAGCCATACCTTC
>TRBV2|once|TRBD1|TRBJ1-6
CASSAEGDRGASPLHF
TGTGCCAGCAGTGCTGAGGGGGACAGGGGAGCTTCACCCCTCCACTTT
>TRBV5-1|.|.|TRBJ1-3
CASSLTGNTIYF
TGCGCCAGCAGCTTAACTGGAAACACCATATATTTT
>TRBV28|once|.|TRBJ1-5
CASSPQGPQHF
TGTGCCAGCAGTCCTCAGGGGCCCCAGCATTTT
>TRBV29-1|.|TRBD2|TRBJ2-5
CSVPKGLAMQETQYF
TGCAGCGTTCCTAAAGGACTAGCGATGCAAGAGACCCAGTACTTC
>TRBV28|.|.|TRBJ2-6
CASRGGDLSGANVLTF
TGTGCCAGCAGAGGAGGGGACCTCTCTGGGGCCAACGTCCTGACTTTC
>TRBV29-1|once|TRBD2|TRBJ2-5
CSVWPGGETQYF
TGCAGCGTTTGGCCGGGAGGAGAGACCCAGTACTTC
>TRBV27|.|TRBD1|TRBJ1-5
CASRMEGAINQPQHF
TGTGCCAGCAGAATGGAGGGGGCGATCAATCAGCCCCAGCATTTT
>TRBV9|.|.|TRBJ2-2
CASTGGVRENTGELFF
TGTGCCAGCACCGGCGGGGTCAGGGAGAACACCGGGGAGCTGTTTTTT
>TRBV4-1|.|.|TRBJ1-1
CASSQGSDLSGTEAFF
TGCGCCAGCAGCCAAGGGTCAGACCTCTCGGGGACTGAAGCTTTCTTT
>TRBV19|.|.|TRBJ1-5
CASSIQDGQPQHF
TGTGCCAGTAGTATCCAAGACGGTCAGCCCCAGCATTTT
>TRBV6-6|.|TRBD1|TRBJ2-1
CASSPPGRDSNEQFF
TGTGCCAGCAGCCCCCCGGGTAGGGACAGCAATGAGCAGTTCTTC
>TRBV4-3|.|.|TRBJ1-1
CASSQGSRTTEAFF
TGCGCCAGCAGCCAAGGAAGCAGGACCACTGAAGCTTTCTTT
>TRBV27|.|.|TRBJ2-6
CASSMFPGSGANVLTF
TGTGCCAGCAGTATGTTTCCAGGGTCTGGGGCCAACGTCCTGACTTTC
>TRBV4-3|.|.|TRBJ1-2
CASSQSRTLYDYGYTF
TGCGCCAGCAGCCAATCCCGGACCTTATATGACTATGGCTACACCTTC
>TRBV6-6|.|TRBD2|TRBJ2-7
CASSPRRGRDYEQYF
TGTGCCAGCAGTCCCCGGCGGGGGAGGGACTACGAGCAGTACTTC
>TRBV4-1|.|TRBD2|TRBJ2-1
CASSLQTSGSPTYNEQFF
TGCGCCAGCAGCCTCCAGACTAGCGGGAGCCCCACCTACAATGAGCAGTTCTTC
>TRBV5-1|.|.|TRBJ1-5
CASSLDGNSQPQHF
TGCGCCAGCAGCTTGGACGGGAATAGTCAGCCCCAGCATTTT